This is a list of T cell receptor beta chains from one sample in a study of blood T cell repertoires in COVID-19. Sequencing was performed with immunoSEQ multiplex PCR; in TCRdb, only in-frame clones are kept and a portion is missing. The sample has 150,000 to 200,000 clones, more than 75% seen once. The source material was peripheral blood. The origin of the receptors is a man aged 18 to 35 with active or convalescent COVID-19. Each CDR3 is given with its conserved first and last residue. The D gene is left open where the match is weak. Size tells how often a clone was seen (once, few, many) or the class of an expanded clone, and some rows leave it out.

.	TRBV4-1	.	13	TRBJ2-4	CASRDTLEDIQYF	TGCGCCAGCAGGGACACGCTTGAAGACATTCAGTACTTC
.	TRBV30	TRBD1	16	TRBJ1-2	CAWYGDRGQDAYGYTF	TGTGCCTGGTATGGGGACAGGGGGCAGGACGCTTATGGCTACACCTTC
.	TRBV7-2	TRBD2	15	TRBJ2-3	CASSMTSGRTDTQYF	TGTGCCAGCAGTATGACTAGCGGGAGGACAGATACGCAGTATTTT
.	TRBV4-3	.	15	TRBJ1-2	CASSQGGGTPYGYTF	TGCGCCAGCAGCCAAGGAGGGGGAACCCCCTATGGCTACACCTTC
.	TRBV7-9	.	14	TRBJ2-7	CASSDHRVSYEQYF	TGTGCCAGCAGCGACCACAGGGTCTCCTACGAGCAGTACTTC
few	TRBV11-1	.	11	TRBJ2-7	CASSRRHEQYF	TGTGCCAGCAGCCGCAGGCACGAGCAGTACTTC
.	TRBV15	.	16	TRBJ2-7	CATSRANRVGTYEQYF	TGTGCCACCAGCAGAGCGAACAGGGTGGGAACCTACGAGCAGTACTTC
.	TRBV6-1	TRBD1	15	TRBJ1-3	CASTRGTGSGNTIYF	TGTGCCAGCACCAGGGGGACAGGCTCTGGAAACACCATATATTTT
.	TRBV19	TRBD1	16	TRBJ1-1	CASISTGEYPDTEAFF	TGTGCCAGTATTTCGACAGGGGAATACCCGGACACTGAAGCTTTCTTT
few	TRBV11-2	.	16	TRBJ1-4	CASSFGVTATNEKLFF	TGTGCCAGCAGCTTCGGGGTGACGGCAACTAATGAAAAACTGTTTTTT
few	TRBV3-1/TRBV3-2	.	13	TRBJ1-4	CASSQRTVEKLFF	TGTGCCAGCAGCCAACGGACTGTTGAAAAACTGTTTTTT
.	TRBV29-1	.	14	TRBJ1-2	CSVERAGISYGYTF	TGCAGCGTTGAAAGGGCCGGGATTTCCTATGGCTACACCTTC
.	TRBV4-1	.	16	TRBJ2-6	CASSQVRGSGANVLTF	TGCGCCAGCAGCCAAGTCAGGGGCTCCGGGGCCAACGTCCTGACTTTC
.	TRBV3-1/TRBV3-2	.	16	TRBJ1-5	CASSLRVGGGNQPQHF	TGTGCCAGCAGCCTCCGTGTAGGCGGGGGCAATCAGCCCCAGCATTTT
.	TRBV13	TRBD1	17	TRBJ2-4	CASSLAGQGIAKNIQYF	TGTGCCAGCAGCTTAGCTGGACAGGGTATAGCCAAAAACATTCAGTACTTC
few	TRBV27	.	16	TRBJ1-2	CASRVGGAGLNYGYTF	TGTGCCAGCAGGGTTGGGGGCGCGGGCTTGAACTATGGCTACACCTTC
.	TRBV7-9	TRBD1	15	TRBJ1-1	CASSLAWGTDTEAFF	TGTGCCAGCAGCTTAGCGTGGGGGACAGACACTGAAGCTTTCTTT
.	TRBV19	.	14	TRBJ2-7	CASSMNRVVNEQYF	TGTGCCAGTAGTATGAACAGGGTGGTCAACGAGCAGTACTTC
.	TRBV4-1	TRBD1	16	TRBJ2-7	CASSQEPGQGPYEQYF	TGCGCCAGCAGCCAAGAACCGGGACAGGGACCCTACGAGCAGTACTTC
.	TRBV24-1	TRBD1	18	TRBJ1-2	CATWGQGSSTTNNYGYTF	TGTGCCACCTGGGGACAGGGGAGTTCCACAACCAATAACTATGGCTACACCTTC
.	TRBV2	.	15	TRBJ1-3	CASSEAGGLGNTIYF	TGTGCCAGCAGTGAAGCCGGGGGTTTGGGAAACACCATATATTTT
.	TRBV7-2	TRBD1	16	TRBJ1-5	CASSLARTGASQPQHF	TGTGCCAGCAGCTTAGCCCGGACAGGGGCGAGTCAGCCCCAGCATTTT
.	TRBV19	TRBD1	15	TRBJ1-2	CASSIDLSGGDGYTF	TGTGCCAGTAGTATAGATCTATCAGGGGGCGATGGCTACACCTTC
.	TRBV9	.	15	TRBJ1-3	CASSVVGEDGNTIYF	TGTGCCAGCAGCGTAGTGGGGGAGGATGGAAACACCATATATTTT
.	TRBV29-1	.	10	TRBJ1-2	CSVAQGGYTF	TGCAGCGTGGCTCAGGGGGGCTACACCTTC
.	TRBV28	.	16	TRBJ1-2	CASSLSPDSLYYGYTF	TGTGCCAGCAGCTTGAGCCCGGACTCACTGTACTATGGCTACACCTTC
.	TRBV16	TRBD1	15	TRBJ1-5	CASSPRTGKNQPQHF	TGTGCCAGCAGCCCCAGGACAGGGAAGAATCAGCCCCAGCATTTT
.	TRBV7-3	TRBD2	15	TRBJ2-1	CASSLEPRLAGEQFF	TGTGCCAGCAGCTTAGAACCCCGGCTAGCGGGTGAGCAGTTCTTC
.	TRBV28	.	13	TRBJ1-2	CASNGGTNYGYTF	TGTGCCTCAAATGGGGGGACTAACTATGGCTACACCTTC
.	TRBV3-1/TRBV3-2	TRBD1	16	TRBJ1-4	CASSQGPGQGNEKLFF	TGTGCCAGCAGCCAAGGACCGGGACAGGGGAATGAAAAACTGTTTTTT
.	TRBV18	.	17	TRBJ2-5	CASSSDLRFGHQETQYF	TGTGCCAGCTCATCCGACCTTAGGTTTGGGCACCAAGAGACCCAGTACTTC
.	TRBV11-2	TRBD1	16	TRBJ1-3	CASSQQGALSGNTIYF	TGTGCCAGCAGCCAACAGGGGGCTCTCTCTGGAAACACCATATATTTT
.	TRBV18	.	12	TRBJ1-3	CASFESGNTIYF	TGTGCCAGCTTCGAGTCTGGAAACACCATATATTTT
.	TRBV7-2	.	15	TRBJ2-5	CASSLNGQGIETQYF	TGTGCCAGCAGCCTTAACGGGCAGGGGATCGAGACCCAGTACTTC
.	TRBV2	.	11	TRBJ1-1	CASARDTEAFF	TGTGCCAGCGCTCGGGACACTGAAGCTTTCTTT
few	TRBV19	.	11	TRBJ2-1	CASTWGQEQFF	TGTGCCAGTACCTGGGGGCAGGAGCAGTTCTTC
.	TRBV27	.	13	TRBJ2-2	CASSSRNTGELFF	TGTGCCAGCAGTTCCCGGAACACCGGGGAGCTGTTTTTT
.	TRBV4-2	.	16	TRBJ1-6	CASSQPDRDLNSPLHF	TGTGCCAGCAGCCAGCCCGACAGAGATCTTAATTCACCCCTCCACTTT
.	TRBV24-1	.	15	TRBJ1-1	CATSSRDTVNTEAFF	TGTGCCACCAGTAGCCGGGACACCGTGAACACTGAAGCTTTCTTT
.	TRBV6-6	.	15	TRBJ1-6	CASRVSDTYNSPLHF	TGTGCCAGCAGGGTTTCGGACACCTATAATTCACCCCTCCACTTT
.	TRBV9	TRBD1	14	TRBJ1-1	CASSAGTANTEAFF	TGTGCCAGCAGCGCCGGGACAGCGAACACTGAAGCTTTCTTT
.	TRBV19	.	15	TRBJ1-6	CASSPGQNYNSPLHF	TGTGCCAGTAGCCCTGGGCAGAATTATAATTCACCCCTCCACTTT
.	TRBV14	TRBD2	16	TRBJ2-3	CASSPGLAYSTDTQYF	TGTGCCAGCAGCCCTGGACTAGCCTATAGCACAGATACGCAGTATTTT
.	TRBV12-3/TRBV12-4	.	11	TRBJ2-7	CASSLTVKQYF	TGTGCCAGCAGTTTGACAGTTAAGCAATACTTC
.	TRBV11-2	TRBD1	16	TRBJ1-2	CASSFGGQGAPFGYTF	TGTGCCAGCAGCTTCGGAGGACAGGGGGCTCCCTTTGGCTACACCTTC
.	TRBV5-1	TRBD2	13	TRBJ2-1	CASRAGAGNEQFF	TGCGCCAGCAGGGCGGGAGCTGGAAATGAGCAGTTCTTC
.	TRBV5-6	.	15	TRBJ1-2	CASSLVSAASYGYTF	TGTGCCAGCAGCTTGGTTTCTGCAGCGTCTTATGGCTACACCTTC
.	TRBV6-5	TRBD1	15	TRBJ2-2	CASRAGTGDTGELFF	TGTGCCAGCAGGGCCGGGACAGGGGACACCGGGGAGCTGTTTTTT
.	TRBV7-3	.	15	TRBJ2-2	CASRRAGTNTGELFF	TGTGCCAGCAGACGGGCCGGGACAAACACCGGGGAGCTGTTTTTT
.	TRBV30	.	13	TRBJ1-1	CAWSVQVSTEAFF	TGTGCCTGGAGTGTTCAAGTTAGCACTGAAGCTTTCTTT
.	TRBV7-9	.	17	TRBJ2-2	CASSLGRGLAYTGELFF	TGTGCCAGCAGCTTAGGCAGGGGTCTTGCCTACACCGGGGAGCTGTTTTTT
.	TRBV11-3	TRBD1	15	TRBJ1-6	CASSLRDRRNSPLHF	TGTGCCAGCAGCTTGCGGGACAGGCGGAATTCACCCCTCCACTTT
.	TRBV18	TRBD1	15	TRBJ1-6	CASSLAQGQNSPLHF	TGTGCCAGCTCCCTCGCCCAGGGACAGAATTCACCCCTCCACTTT
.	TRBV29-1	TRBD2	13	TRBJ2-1	CSVRAGGRAEQFF	TGCAGCGTTCGCGCGGGGGGACGGGCTGAGCAGTTCTTC
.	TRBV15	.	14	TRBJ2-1	CATSRDGQGNEQFF	TGTGCCACCAGCAGAGATGGCCAGGGTAATGAGCAGTTCTTC